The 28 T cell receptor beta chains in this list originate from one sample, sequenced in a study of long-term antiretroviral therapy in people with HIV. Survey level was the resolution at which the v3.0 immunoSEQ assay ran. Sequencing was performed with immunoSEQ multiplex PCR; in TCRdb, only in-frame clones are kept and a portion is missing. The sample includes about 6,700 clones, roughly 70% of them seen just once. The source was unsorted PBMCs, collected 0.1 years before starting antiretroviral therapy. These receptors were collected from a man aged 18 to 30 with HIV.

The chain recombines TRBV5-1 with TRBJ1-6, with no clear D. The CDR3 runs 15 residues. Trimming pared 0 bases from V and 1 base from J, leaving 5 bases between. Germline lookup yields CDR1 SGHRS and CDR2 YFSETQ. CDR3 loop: CASSLDSSYNSPLHF. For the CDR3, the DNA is TGCGCCAGCAGCTTGGACAGTTCCTATAATTCACCCCTCCACTTT.

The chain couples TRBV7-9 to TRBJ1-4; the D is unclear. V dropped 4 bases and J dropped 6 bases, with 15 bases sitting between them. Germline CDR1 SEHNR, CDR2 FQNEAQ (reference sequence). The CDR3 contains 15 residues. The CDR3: CASSSVMMAHEKLFF. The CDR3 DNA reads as TGTGCCAGCAGCTCCGTAATGATGGCCCATGAAAAACTGTTTTTT. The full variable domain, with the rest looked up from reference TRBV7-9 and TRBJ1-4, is DTGVSQNPRHKITKRGQNVTFRCDPISEHNRLYWYRQTLGQGPEFLTYFQNEAQLEKSRLLSDRFSAERPKGSFSTLEIQRTEQGDSAMYLCASSSVMMAHEKLFFGSGTQLSVL.

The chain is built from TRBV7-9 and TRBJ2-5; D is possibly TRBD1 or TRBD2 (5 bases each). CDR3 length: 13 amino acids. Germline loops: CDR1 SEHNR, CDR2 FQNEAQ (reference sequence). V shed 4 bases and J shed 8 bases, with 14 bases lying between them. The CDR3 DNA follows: TGTGCCAGCAGCTCGACGCCGGGGCCCACCCAGTACTTC. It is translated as CASSSTPGPTQYF.

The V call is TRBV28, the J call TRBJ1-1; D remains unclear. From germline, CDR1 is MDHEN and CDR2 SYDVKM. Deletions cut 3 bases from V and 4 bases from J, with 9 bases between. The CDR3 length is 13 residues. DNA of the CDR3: TGTGCCAGCAGTTTTCGGGGAACCACTGAAGCTTTCTTT. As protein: CASSFRGTTEAFF. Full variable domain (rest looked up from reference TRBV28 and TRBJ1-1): DVKVTQSSRYLVKRTGEKVFLECVQDMDHENMFWYRQDPGLGLRLIYFSYDVKMKEKGDIPEGYSVSREKKERFSLILESASTNQTSMYLCASSFRGTTEAFFGQGTRLTVV.

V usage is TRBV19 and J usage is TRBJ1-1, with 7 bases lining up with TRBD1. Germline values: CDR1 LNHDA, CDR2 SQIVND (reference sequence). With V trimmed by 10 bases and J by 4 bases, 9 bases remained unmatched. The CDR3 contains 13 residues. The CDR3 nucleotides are TGTGCCACCGAAGACAGGGCAGTCACTGAAGCTTTCTTT. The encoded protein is CATEDRAVTEAFF.

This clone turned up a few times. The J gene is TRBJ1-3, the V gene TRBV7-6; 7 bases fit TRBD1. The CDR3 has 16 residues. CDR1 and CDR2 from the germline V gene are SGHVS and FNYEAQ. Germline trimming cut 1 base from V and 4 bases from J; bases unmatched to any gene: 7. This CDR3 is CASSLGAGTAGNTIYF. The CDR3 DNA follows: TGTGCCAGCAGCTTAGGGGCCGGGACAGCGGGAAACACCATATATTTT.

The DNA of the CDR3 is TGTGCCAGCAGTGCGTCCACAGGGGCAGTCGGGCCCCAGCATTTT. It codes for CASSASTGAVGPQHF. The chain recombines TRBV6-1 with TRBJ1-5; 7 bases are shared with TRBD1. The V gene end was trimmed by 4 bases and the J gene end by 9 bases; junction bases not matched to a gene: 12. From germline, CDR1 is MNHNS and CDR2 SASEGT. This CDR3 is 15 amino acids long.

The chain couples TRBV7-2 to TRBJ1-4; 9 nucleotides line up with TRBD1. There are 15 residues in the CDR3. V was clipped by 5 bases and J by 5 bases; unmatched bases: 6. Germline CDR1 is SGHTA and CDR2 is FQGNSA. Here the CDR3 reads CASSLQGQGNEKLFF. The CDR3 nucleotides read TGTGCCAGCAGCCTACAGGGACAGGGAAATGAAAAACTGTTTTTT.

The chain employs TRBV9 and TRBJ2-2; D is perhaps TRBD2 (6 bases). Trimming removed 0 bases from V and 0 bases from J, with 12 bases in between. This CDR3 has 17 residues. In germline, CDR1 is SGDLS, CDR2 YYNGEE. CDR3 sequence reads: CASSVARDWTNTGELFF. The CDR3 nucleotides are TGTGCCAGCAGCGTAGCCCGGGACTGGACGAACACCGGGGAGCTGTTTTTT.

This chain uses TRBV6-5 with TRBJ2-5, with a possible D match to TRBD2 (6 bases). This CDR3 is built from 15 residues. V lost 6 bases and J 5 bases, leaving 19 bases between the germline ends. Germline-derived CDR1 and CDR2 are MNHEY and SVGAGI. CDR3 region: CASSVGNTGGETQYF. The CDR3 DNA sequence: TGTGCCAGCAGCGTGGGGAACACCGGAGGGGAGACCCAGTACTTC.

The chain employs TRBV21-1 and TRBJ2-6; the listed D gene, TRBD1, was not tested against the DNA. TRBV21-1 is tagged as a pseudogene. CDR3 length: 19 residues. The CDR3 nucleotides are TGTGCCAGCAGCTCCTGGGACAGGGTTATTTCTGGGAGGGCCAACGTCCTGACTTTC. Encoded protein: CASSSWDRVISGRANVLTF.

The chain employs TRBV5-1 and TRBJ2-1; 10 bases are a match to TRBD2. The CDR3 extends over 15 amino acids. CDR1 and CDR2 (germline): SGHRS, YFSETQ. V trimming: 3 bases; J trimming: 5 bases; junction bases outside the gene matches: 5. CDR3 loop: CASSSWTSGNNEQFF. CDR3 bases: TGCGCCAGCAGCTCATGGACTAGCGGAAACAATGAGCAGTTCTTC.

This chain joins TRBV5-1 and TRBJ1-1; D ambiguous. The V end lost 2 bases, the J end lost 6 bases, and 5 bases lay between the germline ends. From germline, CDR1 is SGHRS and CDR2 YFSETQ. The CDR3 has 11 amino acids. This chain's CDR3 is CASSFGAEAFF. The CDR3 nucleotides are TGCGCCAGCAGCTTCGGGGCTGAAGCTTTCTTT.

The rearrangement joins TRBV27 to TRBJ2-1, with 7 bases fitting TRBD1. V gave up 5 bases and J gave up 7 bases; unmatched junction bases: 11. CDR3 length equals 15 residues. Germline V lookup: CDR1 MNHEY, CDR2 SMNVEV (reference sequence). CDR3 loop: CASSQGQTTWNEQFF. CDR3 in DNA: TGTGCCAGCAGTCAGGGACAGACTACATGGAATGAGCAGTTCTTC.

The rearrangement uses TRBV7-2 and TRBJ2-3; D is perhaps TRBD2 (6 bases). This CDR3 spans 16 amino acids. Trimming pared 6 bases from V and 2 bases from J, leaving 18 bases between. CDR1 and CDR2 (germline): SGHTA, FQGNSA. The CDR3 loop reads CASRFSPAGYTDTQYF. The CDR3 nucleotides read TGTGCCAGCAGGTTCTCCCCTGCGGGATACACAGATACGCAGTATTTT. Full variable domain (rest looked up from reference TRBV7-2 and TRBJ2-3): GAGVSQSPSNKVTEKGKDVELRCDPISGHTALYWYRQSLGQGLEFLIYFQGNSAPDKSGLPSDRFSAERTGGSVSTLTIQRTQQEDSAVYLCASRFSPAGYTDTQYFGPGTRLTVL.

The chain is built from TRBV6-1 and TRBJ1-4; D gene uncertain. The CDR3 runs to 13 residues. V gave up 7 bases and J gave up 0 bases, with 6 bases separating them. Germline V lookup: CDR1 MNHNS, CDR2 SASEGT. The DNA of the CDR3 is TGTGCCAGCAAGGGCTCAACTAATGAAAAACTGTTTTTT. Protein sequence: CASKGSTNEKLFF.

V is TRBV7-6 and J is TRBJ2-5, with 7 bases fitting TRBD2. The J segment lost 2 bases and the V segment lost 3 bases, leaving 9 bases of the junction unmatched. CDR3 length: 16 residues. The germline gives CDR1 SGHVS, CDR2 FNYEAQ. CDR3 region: CASSLAPGGIQETQYF. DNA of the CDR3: TGTGCCAGCAGCTTGGCACCCGGGGGGATTCAAGAGACCCAGTACTTC. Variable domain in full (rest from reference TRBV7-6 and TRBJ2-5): GAGVSQSPRYKVTKRGQDVALRCDPISGHVSLYWYRQALGQGPEFLTYFNYEAQQDKSGLPNDRFSAERPEGSISTLTIQRTEQRDSAMYRCASSLAPGGIQETQYFGPGTRLLVL.

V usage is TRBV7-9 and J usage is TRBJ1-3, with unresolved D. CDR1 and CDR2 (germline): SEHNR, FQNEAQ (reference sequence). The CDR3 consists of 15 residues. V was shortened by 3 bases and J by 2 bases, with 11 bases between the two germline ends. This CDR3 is CASSLPRRAGNTIYF. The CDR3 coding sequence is TGTGCCAGCAGCTTGCCCCGAAGGGCTGGAAACACCATATATTTT.

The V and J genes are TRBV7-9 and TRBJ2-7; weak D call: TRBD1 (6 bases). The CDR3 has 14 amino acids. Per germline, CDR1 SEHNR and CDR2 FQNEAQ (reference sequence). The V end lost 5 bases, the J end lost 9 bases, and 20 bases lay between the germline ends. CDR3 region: CASSHSQQGRRQYF. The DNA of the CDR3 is TGTGCCAGCAGCCACTCACAACAGGGCCGACGGCAGTACTTC.

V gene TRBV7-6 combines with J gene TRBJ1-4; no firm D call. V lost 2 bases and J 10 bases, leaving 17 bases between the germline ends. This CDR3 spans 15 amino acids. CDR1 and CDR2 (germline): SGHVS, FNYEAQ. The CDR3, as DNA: TGTGCCAGCAGCTTATCAGGCTCCTCCGAGGGAAAACTGTTTTTT. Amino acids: CASSLSGSSEGKLFF. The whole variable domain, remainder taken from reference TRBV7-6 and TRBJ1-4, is GAGVSQSPRYKVTKRGQDVALRCDPISGHVSLYWYRQALGQGPEFLTYFNYEAQQDKSGLPNDRFSAERPEGSISTLTIQRTEQRDSAMYRCASSLSGSSEGKLFFGSGTQLSVL.

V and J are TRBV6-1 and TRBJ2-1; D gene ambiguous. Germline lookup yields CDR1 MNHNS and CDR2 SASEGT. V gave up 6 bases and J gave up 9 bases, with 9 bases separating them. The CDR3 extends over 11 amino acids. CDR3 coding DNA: TGTGCCAGCAGCCTCTGGGGTGAGCAGTTCTTC. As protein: CASSLWGEQFF.

In DNA, the CDR3 is TGTGCCAGCAGCGGGGAAGGGGGCGATTATCAGCCCCAGCATTTT. Encoded protein: CASSGEGGDYQPQHF. V and J are TRBV5-5 and TRBJ1-5; 7 nucleotides match TRBD1. CDR3 length equals 15 residues. Trimming cost V 4 bases and J 5 bases; bases outside gene matches: 9. Germline-derived CDR1 and CDR2 are SGHKS and YYEKEE (reference sequence).

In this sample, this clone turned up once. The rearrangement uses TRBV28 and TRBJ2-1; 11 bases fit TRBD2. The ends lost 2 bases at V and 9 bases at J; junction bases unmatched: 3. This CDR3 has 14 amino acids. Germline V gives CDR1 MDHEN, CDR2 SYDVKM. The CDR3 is CASSLGLAGGEQFF. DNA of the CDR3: TGTGCCAGCAGTTTAGGCCTAGCGGGGGGTGAGCAGTTCTTC.

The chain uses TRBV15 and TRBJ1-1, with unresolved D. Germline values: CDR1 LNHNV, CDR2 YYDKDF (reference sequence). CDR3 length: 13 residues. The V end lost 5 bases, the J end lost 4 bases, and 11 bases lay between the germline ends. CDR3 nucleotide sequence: TGTGCCACCAGCGGTGATGTTGGCACTGAAGCTTTCTTT. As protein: CATSGDVGTEAFF. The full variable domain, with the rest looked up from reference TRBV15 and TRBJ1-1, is DAMVIQNPRYQVTQFGKPVTLSCSQTLNHNVMYWYQQKSSQAPKLLFHYYDKDFNNEADTPDNFQSRRPNTSFCFLDIRSPGLGDTAMYLCATSGDVGTEAFFGQGTRLTVV.

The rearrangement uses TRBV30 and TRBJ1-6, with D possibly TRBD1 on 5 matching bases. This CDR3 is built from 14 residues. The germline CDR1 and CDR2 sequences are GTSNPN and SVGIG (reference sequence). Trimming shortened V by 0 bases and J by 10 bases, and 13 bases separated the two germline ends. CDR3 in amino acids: CAWSVRGLGSPLHF. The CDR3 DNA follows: TGTGCCTGGAGTGTTAGGGGCTTGGGGTCACCCCTCCACTTT.

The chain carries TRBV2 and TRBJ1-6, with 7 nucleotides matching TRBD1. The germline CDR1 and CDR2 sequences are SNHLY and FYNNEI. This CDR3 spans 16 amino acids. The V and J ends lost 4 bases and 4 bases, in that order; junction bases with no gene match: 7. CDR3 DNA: TGTGCCAGCAGTGGGGACAGTAGGGGATATAATTCACCCCTCCACTTT. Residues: CASSGDSRGYNSPLHF.

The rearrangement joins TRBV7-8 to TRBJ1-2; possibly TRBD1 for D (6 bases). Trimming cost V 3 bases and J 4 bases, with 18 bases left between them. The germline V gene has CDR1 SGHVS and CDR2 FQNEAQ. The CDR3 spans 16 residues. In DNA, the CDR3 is TGTGCCAGCAGCTTTTCTACCGGGGACACCCTCTATGGCTACACCTTC. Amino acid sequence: CASSFSTGDTLYGYTF.

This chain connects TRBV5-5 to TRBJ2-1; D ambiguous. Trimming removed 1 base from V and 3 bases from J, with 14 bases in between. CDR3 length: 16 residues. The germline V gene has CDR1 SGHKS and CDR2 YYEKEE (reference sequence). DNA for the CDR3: TGTGCCAGCAGCTTGCGGTCGGCTAGTTACTACAATGAGCAGTTCTTC. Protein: CASSLRSASYYNEQFF.